The rows below give T cell receptor beta chains drawn from one sample of a study of beta chain features in type 1 diabetes. Profiling relied on immunoSEQ multiplex PCR, and the TCRdb table lists in-frame clones only, not all of them. The sample contains 550,000 to 850,000 clones, 13% of which appear only once. The sample was naive CD4+ T cells from blood. The receptors originated from a man between 18 and 35 years old with type 1 diabetes. Each CDR3 is given with its conserved first and last residue. D genes are given only for firm matches. Clone size is shown for a subset of rows, as once, few, many or a class of expanded clone.

NA	few	TRBV7-6	TRBJ1-1	CASSPRLDAQAFF	TGTGCCAGCAGCCCCCGGTTGGATGCCCAAGCTTTCTTT
NA	NA	TRBV28	TRBJ1-5	CASTGSNQPQHF	TGTGCCAGCACTGGGAGCAATCAGCCCCAGCATTTT
NA	NA	TRBV7-3	TRBJ2-7	CASSLDSGYEQYF	TGTGCCAGCAGCTTAGACAGCGGCTACGAGCAGTACTTC
TRBD1	few	TRBV4-1	TRBJ2-2	CASSLTGTGNTGELFF	TGCGCCAGCAGCCTAACCGGGACAGGAAACACCGGGGAGCTGTTTTTT
NA	NA	TRBV5-1	TRBJ2-6	CASSLGTGSGANVLTF	TGCGCCAGCAGCTTGGGTACAGGGTCTGGGGCCAACGTCCTGACTTTC
NA	few	TRBV30	TRBJ2-7	CAWSVIGQSAQYF	TGTGCCTGGAGTGTAATAGGGCAGTCGGCGCAGTACTTC
TRBD1	NA	TRBV9	TRBJ1-2	CASSPRSPRTGIDGYTF	TGTGCCAGCAGCCCCCGGTCCCCTAGGACAGGGATCGATGGCTACACCTTC
NA	NA	TRBV7-8	TRBJ2-2	CASSPRPAGNAGELFF	TGTGCCAGCAGCCCGAGACCGGCAGGGAATGCCGGGGAGCTGTTTTTT
NA	NA	TRBV6-6	TRBJ2-6	CASSYSGSTGANVLTF	TGTGCCAGCAGTTACTCAGGGTCAACTGGGGCCAACGTCCTGACTTTC
NA	NA	TRBV6-5	TRBJ2-5	CASSYGDVGKETQYF	TGTGCCAGCAGTTACGGGGACGTGGGAAAAGAGACCCAGTACTTC
NA	few	TRBV18	TRBJ1-4	CASSPRGGLNEKLFF	TGTGCCAGCTCACCACGAGGGGGATTAAATGAAAAACTGTTTTTT
NA	once	TRBV30	TRBJ1-2	CAWVPLGPYGYTF	TGTGCCTGGGTCCCCCTCGGCCCCTATGGCTACACCTTC
NA	few	TRBV7-2	TRBJ2-7	CASSSRPQGEQYF	TGTGCCAGCAGCTCCCGGCCCCAAGGCGAGCAGTACTTC
NA	few	TRBV4-1	TRBJ2-3	CASSQGQTGGSRTDTQYF	TGCGCCAGCAGCCAAGGACAGACAGGTGGATCTCGCACAGATACGCAGTATTTT
NA	few	TRBV9	TRBJ2-2	CASSVAGTTLTGELFF	TGTGCCAGCAGCGTCGCCGGGACCACTCTCACCGGGGAGCTGTTTTTT
NA	NA	TRBV5-1	TRBJ1-3	CASSLGSGSGNTIYF	TGCGCCAGCAGCTTGGGATCGGGGTCTGGAAACACCATATATTTT
NA	NA	TRBV11-2	TRBJ2-5	CASSFHSGTQYF	TGTGCCAGCAGCTTCCACTCAGGGACCCAGTACTTC
NA	NA	TRBV2	TRBJ1-1	CASSEVGVTEAFF	TGTGCCAGCAGTGAAGTGGGGGTTACTGAAGCTTTCTTT
TRBD1	few	TRBV30	TRBJ1-1	CAWRQGATEAFF	TGTGCCTGGAGACAGGGGGCCACTGAAGCTTTCTTT
NA	NA	TRBV15	TRBJ2-1	CATSRPTNNEQFF	TGTGCCACCAGCAGACCTACTAACAATGAGCAGTTCTTC
TRBD1	few	TRBV6-6	TRBJ2-2	CASSPGTAITGELFF	TGTGCCAGCAGTCCAGGGACAGCCATCACCGGGGAGCTGTTTTTT
TRBD1	few	TRBV30	TRBJ1-2	CAWSPGQGAYGYTF	TGTGCCTGGAGTCCTGGACAGGGGGCGTATGGCTACACCTTC
NA	NA	TRBV30	TRBJ2-7	CAWNARGSYEQYF	TGTGCCTGGAATGCGCGCGGAAGCTACGAGCAGTACTTC
NA	NA	TRBV13	TRBJ2-3	CASSLVPRLGTDTQYF	TGTGCCAGCAGCTTAGTCCCAAGATTGGGAACAGATACGCAGTATTTT
NA	few	TRBV6-1	TRBJ1-5	CATLSGAGQPQHF	TGTGCCACCCTGTCGGGGGCAGGTCAGCCCCAGCATTTT
NA	NA	TRBV6-5	TRBJ2-7	CASSPDKYEQYF	TGTGCCAGCAGTCCTGACAAATACGAGCAGTACTTC
NA	few	TRBV5-4	TRBJ1-1	CASSLADSPYTEAFF	TGTGCCAGCAGCTTGGCGGACAGTCCGTACACTGAAGCTTTCTTT
NA	NA	TRBV5-1	TRBJ2-4	CASSFSLTGGENIQYF	TGCGCCAGCAGCTTTTCCCTGACAGGTGGGGAAAACATTCAGTACTTC
TRBD1	NA	TRBV28	TRBJ2-7	CASLDRERYEQYF	TGTGCCAGCCTAGACAGGGAAAGGTACGAGCAGTACTTC
NA	few	TRBV30	TRBJ1-6	CAWNLDSPLHF	TGTGCCTGGAATCTAGATTCACCCCTCCACTTT
NA	NA	TRBV2	TRBJ1-2	CASSGEGLPYGYTF	TGTGCCAGCAGTGGGGAAGGGCTTCCCTATGGCTACACCTTC
NA	few	TRBV30	TRBJ1-2	CAWSTVQDGYTF	TGTGCCTGGAGTACGGTGCAGGATGGCTACACCTTC
TRBD1	few	TRBV30	TRBJ2-1	CAWSVWDRGDEQFF	TGTGCCTGGAGTGTGTGGGACAGGGGCGATGAGCAGTTCTTC
NA	NA	TRBV6-5	TRBJ2-3	CASSPRVFSTDTQYF	TGTGCCAGCAGCCCCCGGGTCTTTAGCACAGATACGCAGTATTTT
TRBD1	few	TRBV6-5	TRBJ2-7	CASIPGTGSYEQYF	TGTGCCAGCATCCCCGGGACAGGTTCCTACGAGCAGTACTTC
NA	NA	TRBV29-1	TRBJ2-5	CSVGNSQGETQYF	TGCAGCGTTGGAAACTCTCAGGGGGAGACCCAGTACTTC
NA	few	TRBV5-1	TRBJ2-6	CASSYLGAGQGSGANVLTF	TGCGCCAGCAGCTACCTGGGGGCAGGCCAAGGCTCTGGGGCCAACGTCCTGACTTTC
NA	NA	TRBV7-9	TRBJ2-1	CASSALPDSPTYNEQFF	TGTGCCAGCAGCGCACTCCCGGACAGCCCCACCTACAATGAGCAGTTCTTC
NA	NA	TRBV30	TRBJ1-1	CAWIPRWDTEAFF	TGTGCCTGGATTCCAAGATGGGACACTGAAGCTTTCTTT
NA	NA	TRBV4-1	TRBJ2-5	CASSQVLIETQYF	TGCGCCAGCAGCCAAGTCCTGATCGAGACCCAGTACTTC
NA	few	TRBV4-2	TRBJ2-5	CASSQRDQETQYF	TGTGCCAGCAGCCAGCGGGACCAAGAGACCCAGTACTTC
NA	few	TRBV14	TRBJ1-4	CASSQAGNEKLFF	TGTGCCAGCAGCCAAGCCGGAAATGAAAAACTGTTTTTT
NA	NA	TRBV9	TRBJ2-4	CASSVGTELNIQYF	TGTGCCAGCAGCGTAGGGACAGAGCTAAACATTCAGTACTTC
NA	NA	TRBV28	TRBJ2-7	CASSLSSTYEQYF	TGTGCCAGCAGTTTAAGTAGTACCTACGAGCAGTACTTC
NA	NA	TRBV6-5	TRBJ2-1	CAISGSGILNEQFF	TGTGCCATCAGTGGGTCGGGTATACTCAATGAGCAGTTCTTC
TRBD1	NA	TRBV7-8	TRBJ1-2	CASSLNGQGGYGYTF	TGTGCCAGCAGCTTAAACGGACAGGGTGGATATGGCTACACCTTC
NA	few	TRBV30	TRBJ2-6	CAFALQDFGANVLTF	TGTGCCTTCGCCCTTCAGGATTTCGGGGCCAACGTCCTGACTTTC
NA	few	TRBV28	TRBJ1-6	CASSPSEGYNSPLHF	TGTGCCAGCAGTCCCTCGGAGGGTTATAATTCACCCCTCCACTTT
TRBD1	few	TRBV25-1	TRBJ1-6	CASSGLGAQGGNSPLHF	TGTGCCAGCAGTGGACTTGGAGCACAGGGGGGCAATTCACCCCTCCACTTT
NA	NA	TRBV5-4	TRBJ2-4	CASSLDENIQYF	TGTGCCAGCAGCTTGGATGAAAACATTCAGTACTTC
TRBD1	NA	TRBV10-3	TRBJ1-1	CAISRDRELATEAFF	TGTGCCATCAGCCGGGACAGGGAATTGGCCACTGAAGCTTTCTTT
NA	few	TRBV19	TRBJ1-1	CASSIEGSGWNTEAFF	TGTGCCAGTAGTATAGAGGGCTCCGGGTGGAACACTGAAGCTTTCTTT
NA	NA	TRBV7-2	TRBJ2-1	CASSALEREQFF	TGTGCCAGCAGCGCACTAGAGAGGGAGCAGTTCTTC
NA	NA	TRBV7-7	TRBJ1-1	CASSPMEGNTEAFF	TGTGCTAGCAGCCCGATGGAGGGAAACACTGAAGCTTTCTTT
NA	few	TRBV5-4	TRBJ2-3	CASSRSLGAADTQYF	TGTGCCAGCAGCCGGTCCCTCGGGGCGGCAGATACGCAGTATTTT
NA	NA	TRBV30	TRBJ1-2	CAWKAKGELTRLHAF	TGTGCCTGGAAAGCCAAGGGCGAGCTAACTCGGCTACACGCCTTC
NA	few	TRBV10-3	TRBJ2-7	CAISEDPYEQYF	TGTGCCATCAGTGAGGACCCCTACGAGCAGTACTTC
NA	NA	TRBV5-4	TRBJ2-7	CASSLMGGPYEQYF	TGTGCCAGCAGCTTGATGGGGGGCCCCTACGAGCAGTACTTC